This T cell receptor beta chain was sequenced for a study of PD-1 blockade in classical Hodgkin lymphoma. Study as a whole: It was nivolumab at 3 mg/kg, given intravenously every 2 weeks, that patients received.

To note about this clone: Its cognate antigen is unknown.

Each patient experienced a relapse that followed autologous stem cell transplantation, and brentuximab vedotin exposure varied. CD4+ T cells were purified from thawed PBMCs by negative selection. Method: immunoSEQ multiplex PCR; TCRdb's copy keeps in-frame clones and lacks some. Among about 9,700 clones listed, about 79% were seen once. Study-level findings and limits: Some patients began nivolumab under 1 year after ASCT. These patients were excluded from later analyses. Lower baseline TCR diversity marked trial partial responders and progressors.

This CDR3 is built from 12 residues. Losses at the gene ends were 5 bases for V and 6 bases for J; bases not matched to a gene: 3. CDR1 and CDR2 (germline): SGHDN, FVKESK. The clonotype was recovered from a human donor with classical Hodgkin lymphoma. The chain couples TRBV14 to TRBJ2-7, with TRBD1 matching over 8 bases. This specimen was CD4+ T cells from blood, taken at baseline. The chain's CDR3 is CASSRDRIEQYF. CDR3 bases: TGTGCCAGCAGCAGGGACAGGATCGAGCAGTACTTC. Drawing the rest from reference TRBV14 and TRBJ2-7, the complete variable domain is EAGVTQFPSHSVIEKGQTVTLRCDPISGHDNLYWYRRVMGKEIKFLLHFVKESKQDESGMPNNRFLAERTGGTYSTLKVQPAELEDSGVYFCASSRDRIEQYFGPGTRLTVT.